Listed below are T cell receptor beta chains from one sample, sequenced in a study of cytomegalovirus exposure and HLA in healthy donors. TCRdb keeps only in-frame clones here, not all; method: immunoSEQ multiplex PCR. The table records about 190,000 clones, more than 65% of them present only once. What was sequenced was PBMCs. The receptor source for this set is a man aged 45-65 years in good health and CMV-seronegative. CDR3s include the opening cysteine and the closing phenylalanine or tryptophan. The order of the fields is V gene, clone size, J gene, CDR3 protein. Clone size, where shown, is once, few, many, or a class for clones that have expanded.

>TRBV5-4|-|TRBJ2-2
CASSLAGYGTGELFF
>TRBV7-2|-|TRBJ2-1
CASSVLGRPNEQFF
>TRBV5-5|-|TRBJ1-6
CASSPRDRGYSPLHF
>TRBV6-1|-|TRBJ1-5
CASRDRGISNQPQHF
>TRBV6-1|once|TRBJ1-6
CASNKDRPSPLHF
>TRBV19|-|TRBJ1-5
CASSIRGWNQPQHF
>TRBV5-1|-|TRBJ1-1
CASSWTGGFTEAFF
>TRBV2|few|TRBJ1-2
CASMGGPRGYTF
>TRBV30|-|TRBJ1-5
CAWSGGAGANQPQHF
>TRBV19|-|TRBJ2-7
CASSGTGTLREQYF
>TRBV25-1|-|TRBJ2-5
CASRGQSFGETQYF
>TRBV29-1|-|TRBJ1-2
CSLWVGTGGFGYTF
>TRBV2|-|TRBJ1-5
CASRQGDQPQHF
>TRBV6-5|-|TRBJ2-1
CASSLEVDNEQFF
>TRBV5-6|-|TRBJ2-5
CASSSTGTETQYF
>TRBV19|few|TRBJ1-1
CASSPEQGRRYTEAFF